What follows are 17 T cell receptor beta chains derived from one specimen sequenced in a study of blood T cell repertoires in COVID-19. Clones were read by immunoSEQ multiplex PCR, and TCRdb kept only the in-frame ones, dropping some. The table has about 220,000 clones, approximately 81% seen once; the top ten hold around 3.3%. Sequencing used peripheral blood. These receptor sequences come from a woman at least 80 years old with acute or convalescent COVID-19.

The chain uses TRBV4-2 and TRBJ2-7, with 9 bases fitting TRBD2. The J segment lost 10 bases and the V segment lost 0 bases, leaving 10 bases of the junction unmatched. The CDR3 consists of 15 residues. Germline V gene lookup returns CDR1 LGHNA and CDR2 YNFKEQ. For the CDR3, the DNA is TGTGCCAGCAGCCAAGAACTGGCGGGGGGGCTCGGACAGTACTTC. It is translated as CASSQELAGGLGQYF.

The chain has TRBV6-5 and TRBJ1-1, with D unresolved. The V and J ends lost 6 bases and 4 bases respectively, with 9 bases between them. Looked up from germline, CDR1 is MNHEY and CDR2 is SVGAGI. The CDR3 length is 12 residues. This chain's CDR3 is CASSQVGTEAFF. CDR3 bases: TGTGCCAGCAGCCAGGTTGGCACTGAAGCTTTCTTT.

The CDR3 DNA reads as TGTGCCAGCAGCGTTGAGGCAGGGGGCGCGATGTACGAAGCTTTCTTT. Translation: CASSVEAGGAMYEAFF. The V gene is TRBV9, the J gene TRBJ1-1; 8 bases align to TRBD1. V lost 2 bases to trimming and J lost 8 bases; unmatched junction nucleotides: 14. Germline-derived CDR1 and CDR2 are SGDLS and YYNGEE. This CDR3 spans 16 amino acids.

The chain has TRBV3-1 (or the pseudogene TRBV3-2) and TRBJ2-7; the match to TRBD2 covers 9 bases. This CDR3 has 14 amino acids. The V gene's germline CDR1 is LGHDT and CDR2 YNNKEL (reference sequence). J lost 4 bases, V lost 4 bases, and 5 bases had no gene match. The CDR3, as DNA: TGTGCCAGCAGCCCGCTAGCGGGGTTATACGAGCAGTACTTC. The encoded protein is CASSPLAGLYEQYF.

The chain recombines TRBV28 with TRBJ2-3; a possible D gene is TRBD2 (6 bases). V was trimmed by 5 bases and J by 2 bases, leaving 20 bases between them. The CDR3 extends over 17 amino acids. Germline-derived CDR1 and CDR2 are MDHEN and SYDVKM. DNA for the CDR3: TGTGCCAGCAGTGGGGGGACTCCCTCCCCGGTCACAGATACGCAGTATTTT. Its protein is CASSGGTPSPVTDTQYF.

V gene TRBV5-6 combines with J gene TRBJ1-2; TRBD1 aligns across 7 bases. The CDR3 loop spans 13 amino acids. Trimming at V came to 3 bases and at J to 8 bases, leaving 7 bases not matched to a gene. CDR1 and CDR2 (germline): SGHDT, YYEEEE. The CDR3 nucleotides read TGTGCCAGCAGCTATAAGGGGGCTGGAGGCTACACCTTC. As protein: CASSYKGAGGYTF. The entire variable domain, with the rest obtained from reference TRBV5-6 and TRBJ1-2, is as follows: DAGVTQSPTHLIKTRGQQVTLRCSPKSGHDTVSWYQQALGQGPQFIFQYYEEEERQRGNFPDRFSGHQFPNYSSELNVNALLLGDSALYLCASSYKGAGGYTFGSGTRLTVV.

This clone showed up just a few times. The rearrangement joins TRBV28 to TRBJ1-1, with 8 bases identical to TRBD1. Trimming took 4 bases from V and 3 from J; bases not matched to a gene: 7. This CDR3 is 15 amino acids long. CDR1 is MDHEN and CDR2 is SYDVKM in the germline V gene. Written as DNA, the CDR3 is TGTGCCAGCAGTTGGACAGGGAAATCGGACACTGAAGCTTTCTTT. Encoded protein: CASSWTGKSDTEAFF.

This rearrangement joins TRBV4-3 to TRBJ2-5; 7 bases align to TRBD2. CDR3 length: 14 residues. Trimming cost V 0 bases and J 3 bases; bases outside gene matches: 1. Germline values: CDR1 LGHNA, CDR2 YSLEER. The CDR3 region has the DNA TGCGCCAGCAGCCAAGATCGGGGGGAAGAGACCCAGTACTTC. It is translated as CASSQDRGEETQYF.

This clone appeared a few times. This sequence joins TRBV11-1 and TRBJ1-1; 9 nucleotides agree with TRBD1. Germline CDR1 SGHAT, CDR2 FQDESV (reference sequence). Unmatched junction bases numbered 13, after V lost 5 bases and J lost 12 bases. The CDR3 sequence is 14 residues long. The CDR3, as DNA: TGTGCCAGCAGCCCCCGGGACAGGGCACTACGGACTTTCTTT. It specifies CASSPRDRALRTFF.

The chain has TRBV19 and TRBJ2-5; the D gene is possibly TRBD2 (6 bases). Germline V gives CDR1 LNHDA, CDR2 SQIVND (reference sequence). The CDR3 is made up of 14 amino acids. Deletions cut 0 bases from V and 6 bases from J, with 11 bases between. CDR3 nucleotide sequence: TGTGCCAGTAGTATAGATCTAGCGCGGCAGACCCAGTACTTC. Its protein is CASSIDLARQTQYF.

This chain links TRBV5-1 with TRBJ1-2, with 7 bases identical to TRBD1. The J segment lost 4 bases and the V segment lost 3 bases, leaving 6 bases of the junction unmatched. The CDR3 runs 14 residues. CDR1 and CDR2 (germline): SGHRS, YFSETQ. CDR3 residues: CASSWLQGGYGYTF. The CDR3 DNA reads TGCGCCAGCAGCTGGCTTCAGGGGGGCTATGGCTACACCTTC.

The V gene is TRBV12-3 or TRBV12-4, the J gene TRBJ1-1; 7 bases fit TRBD1. This CDR3 region has 13 residues. V shed 6 bases, J shed 10 bases, and the junction held 11 bases outside the gene matches. The CDR3 DNA sequence: TGTGCCAGCAGAAGGGTACAGGGGAGATTAGCTTTCTTT. The encoded protein is CASRRVQGRLAFF.

Here the CDR3 reads CASSLGGIPNEQYF. CDR3 sequence (DNA): TGTGCCAGCAGCTTAGGAGGTATTCCCAACGAGCAGTACTTC. This chain uses TRBV7-2 with TRBJ2-7, with unresolved D. Germline CDR1 reads SGHTA; CDR2 reads FQGNSA. Trimming took off 1 base at V and 5 bases at J, with 12 bases between the two ends. The CDR3 has 14 amino acids.

V and J are TRBV4-2 and TRBJ1-1, with D possibly being TRBD1 (6 bases). Deletions cut 2 bases from V and 1 base from J, with 8 bases between. The CDR3 totals 14 residues. CDR1 LGHNA and CDR2 YNFKEQ come from the germline V gene. The CDR3 region has the DNA TGTGCCAGCAGCCAACAGGGGCGGAACACTGAAGCTTTCTTT. It codes for CASSQQGRNTEAFF.

The chain carries TRBV7-2 and TRBJ2-1; TRBD1 might be the D (6 bases). Germline lookup yields CDR1 SGHTA and CDR2 FQGNSA. The CDR3 spans 15 residues. V was clipped by 4 bases and J by 1 base, with 11 bases between them. The CDR3 sequence: CASSSSRGSYNEQFF. As DNA, the CDR3 is TGTGCCAGCAGCTCCTCCAGGGGATCCTACAATGAGCAGTTCTTC.

As for this clone: Other DNA sequences in this specimen translate into the identical CDR3. The chain couples TRBV5-4 to TRBJ1-2, with TRBD1 identical over 7 bases. The CDR3 contains 14 residues. In germline, CDR1 is SGHNT, CDR2 YYREEE (reference sequence). The ends lost 1 base at V and 4 bases at J; junction bases unmatched: 4. CDR3 sequence reads: CASSLPGQSYGYTF. Written as DNA, the CDR3 is TGTGCCAGCAGCTTGCCGGGACAGAGCTATGGCTACACCTTC.

This rearrangement joins TRBV2 to TRBJ1-2; D remains unclear. Germline V CDR1 and CDR2: SNHLY, FYNNEI. The V and J ends lost 0 bases and 10 bases respectively, with 12 bases between them. There are 13 residues in the CDR3. The CDR3 reads CASSEAGAWVYTF. The DNA for the CDR3 is TGTGCCAGCAGTGAAGCTGGAGCCTGGGTCTACACCTTC.